This T cell receptor (beta chain) was identified in a study of CD8 T cells in ankylosing spondylitis. Whole-study results and caveats: Reportedly, disease-linked clones are significantly enriched in ankylosing spondylitis patients' matched synovial fluid. In peripheral blood, disease-linked CD8+ clones occurred at relatively low frequencies. Several highly homologous variants made up a TCR beta motif, and this motif appeared characteristic of ankylosing spondylitis blood.

A note on this clonotype: What it binds is not known.

In making TCR beta libraries, quantitative 5'-RACE with molecular barcodes was used. From the 5' RACE reads, TCRdb called clonotypes with MiXCR, one entry per CDR3 protein. The sample holds about 500,000 distinct CDR3 sequences, about 13% seen once. V trimming: 3 bases; J trimming: 4 bases; junction bases outside the gene matches: 5. Germline CDR1 and CDR2: LGHDT and YNNKEL (reference sequence). The CDR3 runs to 14 residues. The sample taken for sequencing was blood, either unsorted or a sorted T cell fraction (not recorded which). The chain is built from TRBV3-1 and TRBJ2-5; 7 bases are a match to TRBD2. The source is a male donor with ankylosing spondylitis. CDR3 loop: CASSHSPGGETQYF. Here the CDR3 DNA reads TGTGCCAGCAGCCATTCCCCGGGGGGAGAGACCCAGTACTTC.